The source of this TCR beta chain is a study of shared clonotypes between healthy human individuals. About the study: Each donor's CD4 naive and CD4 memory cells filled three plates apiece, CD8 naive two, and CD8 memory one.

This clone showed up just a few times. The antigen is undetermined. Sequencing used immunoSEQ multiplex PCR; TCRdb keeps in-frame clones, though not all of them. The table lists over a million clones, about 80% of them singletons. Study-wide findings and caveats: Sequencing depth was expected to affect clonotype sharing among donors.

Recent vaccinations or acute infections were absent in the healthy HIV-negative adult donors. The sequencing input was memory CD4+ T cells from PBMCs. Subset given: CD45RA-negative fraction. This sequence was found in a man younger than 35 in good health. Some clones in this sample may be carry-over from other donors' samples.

CDR3 nucleotides: TGTGCCTGGAGTGTTTCGGCAGGGACCACTGAAGCTTTCTTT. Protein product: CAWSVSAGTTEAFF. The chain is built from TRBV30 and TRBJ1-1; a possible D gene is TRBD1 (5 bases). Trimming removed 0 bases at V and 4 bases at J, with 12 bases between. CDR3 length: 14 residues. Germline V CDR1 and CDR2: GTSNPN, SVGIG (reference sequence).